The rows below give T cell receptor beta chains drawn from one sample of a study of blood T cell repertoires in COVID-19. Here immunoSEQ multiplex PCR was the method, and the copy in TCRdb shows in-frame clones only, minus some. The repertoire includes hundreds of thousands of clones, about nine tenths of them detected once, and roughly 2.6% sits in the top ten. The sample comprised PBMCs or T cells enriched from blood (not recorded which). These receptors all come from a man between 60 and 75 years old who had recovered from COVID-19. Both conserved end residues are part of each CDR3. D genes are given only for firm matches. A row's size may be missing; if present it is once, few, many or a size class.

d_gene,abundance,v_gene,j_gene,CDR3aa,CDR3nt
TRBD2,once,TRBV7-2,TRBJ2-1,CASSFGTSHNEQFF,TGTGCCAGCAGTTTCGGGACTAGCCACAATGAGCAGTTCTTC
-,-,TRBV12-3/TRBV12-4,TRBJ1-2,CASSSHGGNGYTF,TGTGCCAGCAGTTCCCATGGGGGGAATGGCTACACCTTC
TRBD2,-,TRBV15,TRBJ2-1,CATSIPWTSPLTEQFF,TGTGCCACCAGCATTCCTTGGACTAGCCCGTTAACTGAGCAGTTCTTC
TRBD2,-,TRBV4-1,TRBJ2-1,CASSQLAGVGNEQFF,TGCGCCAGCAGCCAACTAGCGGGCGTGGGCAATGAGCAGTTCTTC
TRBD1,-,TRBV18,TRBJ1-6,CASSPGQGQSPLHF,TGTGCCAGCTCACCTGGACAGGGGCAGTCACCCCTCCACTTT
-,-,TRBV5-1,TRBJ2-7,CASSLKTDSRPYEQYF,TGCGCCAGCAGCCTTAAGACCGACAGCCGACCCTACGAGCAGTACTTC
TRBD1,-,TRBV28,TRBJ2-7,CASTTGTVPSEQYF,TGTGCCAGCACCACCGGGACAGTCCCCTCCGAGCAGTACTTC
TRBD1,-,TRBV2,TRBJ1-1,CASSGQGGTEAFF,TGTGCCAGCAGTGGACAGGGGGGCACTGAAGCTTTCTTT
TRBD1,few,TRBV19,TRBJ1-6,CASSTGQGKASPLHF,TGTGCCAGTAGTACGGGACAGGGGAAGGCTTCACCCCTCCACTTT
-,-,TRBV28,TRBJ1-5,CASSLRMGGNQPQHF,TGTGCCAGCAGTTTACGGATGGGGGGAAATCAGCCCCAGCATTTT
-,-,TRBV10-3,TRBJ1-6,CAISESKSVAAYNSPLHF,TGTGCCATCAGTGAGTCGAAGTCGGTAGCGGCATATAATTCACCCCTCCACTTT
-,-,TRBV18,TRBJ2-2,CASSNRDSGELFF,TGTGCCAGCTCAAACAGGGATTCCGGGGAGCTGTTTTTT
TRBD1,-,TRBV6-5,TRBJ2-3,CASSYSQGTDTQYF,TGTGCCAGCAGTTACTCACAGGGGACAGATACGCAGTATTTT
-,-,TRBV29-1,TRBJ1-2,CSVWPAGNGYGYTF,TGCAGCGTTTGGCCGGCAGGGAACGGCTATGGCTACACCTTC
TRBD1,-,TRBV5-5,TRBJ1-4,CASSSSRRDRDEKLFF,TGTGCCAGCAGCTCGAGTAGGCGGGACAGGGATGAAAAACTGTTTTTT
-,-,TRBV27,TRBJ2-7,CASSLGSSSYEQYF,TGTGCCAGCAGTTTAGGTTCTAGCTCCTACGAGCAGTACTTC
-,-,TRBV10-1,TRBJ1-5,CASIMGSPGMGAGGAQHF,TGCGCCAGCATCATGGGGAGCCCCGGGATGGGAGCGGGGGGGGCCCAGCATTTT
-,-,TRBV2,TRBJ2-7,CASNEGTYEQYF,TGTGCCAGCAACGAGGGCACCTACGAGCAGTACTTC
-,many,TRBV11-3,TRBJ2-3,CASSLGQGLADTQYF,TGTGCCAGCAGCTTAGGGCAGGGGCTCGCAGATACGCAGTATTTT
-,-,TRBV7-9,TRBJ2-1,CASSLTGPRDNEQFF,TGTGCCAGCAGCTTAACAGGCCCACGGGACAATGAGCAGTTCTTC
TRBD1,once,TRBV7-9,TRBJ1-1,CASSPQGTNTEAFF,TGTGCCAGCAGCCCACAGGGGACGAACACTGAAGCTTTCTTT
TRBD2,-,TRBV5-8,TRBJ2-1,CASSWTQSLAGYNEQFF,TGTGCCAGCAGCTGGACCCAGAGCCTAGCGGGGTACAATGAGCAGTTCTTC
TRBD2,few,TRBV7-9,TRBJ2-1,CASSLVYGGLNEQFF,TGTGCCAGCAGCTTAGTTTACGGGGGGTTGAATGAGCAGTTCTTC
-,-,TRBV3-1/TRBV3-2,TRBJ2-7,CASSPLTSPLYEQYF,TGTGCCAGCAGCCCACTAACATCTCCCTTATACGAGCAGTACTTC
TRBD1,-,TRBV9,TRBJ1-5,CASSVEGGAGQPQHF,TGTGCCAGCAGCGTAGAAGGGGGCGCGGGTCAGCCCCAGCATTTT
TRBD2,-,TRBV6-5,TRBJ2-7,CASNLAGLNYEQYF,TGTGCCAGCAATCTAGCGGGACTTAACTACGAGCAGTACTTC
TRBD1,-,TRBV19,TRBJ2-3,CASSEYFGTGSDTQYF,TGTGCCAGTAGCGAGTACTTCGGGACAGGGTCTGATACGCAGTATTTT
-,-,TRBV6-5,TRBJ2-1,CASRQGSYNEQFF,TGTGCCAGCCGTCAGGGTTCCTACAATGAGCAGTTCTTC
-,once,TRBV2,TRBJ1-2,CATEPGMGGYTF,TGTGCCACGGAGCCGGGGATGGGTGGCTACACCTTC
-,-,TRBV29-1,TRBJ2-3,CSVEGKLETDTQYF,TGCAGCGTTGAAGGGAAACTAGAGACAGATACGCAGTATTTT